This T cell receptor beta chain was identified during a study of shared T cell receptors in the human thymus. Clones were sequenced by immunoSEQ multiplex PCR, and TCRdb holds only the in-frame ones, with some missing. The sample contains hundreds of thousands of clones, 88% of which appear only once. This same sample was also part of a study on human thymus T cells. From that report: Resections obtained during corrective heart surgery supplied the thymus tissue. Thymic and blood repertoires showed apparently biased V and J gene usage. In unrelated individuals, thymic repertoires overlapped highly, according to related research.

Sample: thymocytes. This TCR came from a boy younger than two with a congenital heart defect.

The CDR3 coding sequence is TGCAGCGTTGAAACCCGCGATCCAACCTACGAGCAGTACTTC. Translation: CSVETRDPTYEQYF. The chain couples TRBV29-1 to TRBJ2-7; no definite D call. The CDR3 spans 14 residues. In germline, CDR1 is SQVTM, CDR2 ANQGSEA. Trimming removed 2 bases at V and 2 bases at J, with 13 bases between.